This paragraph reports one TCR beta chain. The antigen remains undetermined. Germline CDR1 is SGDLS and CDR2 is YYNGEE. The CDR3 sequence is 19 residues long. The junction had 12 bases not matched to a gene; V was cut back by 4 bases and J by 0 bases. TCRdb re-analysed the 5' RACE reads in MiXCR, keeping a single row per CDR3 protein. This table holds about 240,000 distinct CDR3 sequences, 6.9% found once. The data were taken from a study of T cells after yellow fever vaccination. Study in general: Preparing low-cell-number fractions relied on SMART-Seq v4 Ultra Low Input. Overall study findings and caveats: Relatively few clonotypes were ones that appeared in both CD4 and CD8 compartments. Subsequent to the booster, the majority of primary-vaccination clones reappeared (less than 97% CD4, 88% CD8). Peaking on day 5 versus 15, the secondary response was faster but weaker.

The rearrangement links TRBV9 to TRBJ1-4, with 10 positions matching TRBD1. The TCR sequence derives from a man aged 25 to 40 who received the YFV17D yellow fever vaccine. The sequencing used CD4+ T cells sorted from PBMCs, collected 15 days after the yellow fever booster vaccination. This CDR3 is CASSSPLGQGPATNEKLFF. CDR3 coding DNA: TGTGCCAGCAGCTCCCCTTTGGGACAGGGGCCTGCAACTAATGAAAAACTGTTTTTT. The variable domain in full, completed from reference TRBV9 and TRBJ1-4, reads DSGVTQTPKHLITATGQRVTLRCSPRSGDLSVYWYQQSLDQGLQFLIQYYNGEERAKGNILERFSAQQFPDLHSELNLSSLELGDSALYFCASSSPLGQGPATNEKLFFGSGTQLSVL.